The entry below gives a single T cell receptor (beta chain) sequence along with its context. Its specificity is not known. This sample stems from a study of response to subunit inactivated influenza vaccine. Findings and limits, study-wide: There was a suggestion from the authors that each seasonal influenza vaccination recruits few new T cells.

In germline, CDR1 is LNHDA, CDR2 SQIVND (reference sequence). The ends lost 6 bases at V and 6 bases at J; junction bases unmatched: 6. The CDR3 loop spans 15 amino acids. TCRdb re-analysed the RT-PCR reads in MiXCR, keeping a single row per CDR3 protein. The data show roughly 700,000 distinct CDR3 sequences, about a sixth seen once. Sequenced here: PBMCs from blood, sampled 11 to 12 days after vaccination. This clonotype was sampled from a man aged 50-59 years who received an inactivated influenza vaccine. The V gene is TRBV19, the J gene TRBJ2-1; 12 bases are shared with TRBD2. The DNA for the CDR3 is TGTGCCAGTAGCGGACTAGCGGGGACTCGCAATGAGCAGTTCTTC. Residues: CASSGLAGTRNEQFF.